A selection of T cell receptor beta chains follows, all from one sample in a study of cytomegalovirus exposure and HLA in healthy donors. Using immunoSEQ multiplex PCR, the repertoire was profiled, and TCRdb retains in-frame clones only, with some absent. The sample lists over 150,000 clones, nearly 80% occurring once. Input material: PBMCs. These TCRs come from a man between 18 and 35 years old in good health and CMV-seropositive. Each CDR3 is given with its conserved first and last residue. A D gene is named only where the DNA matches it firmly. Clone size is given for some rows only: seen once, a few or many times, or a class if the clone is expanded.

cdr3_nt: TGTGCCAGTAGTATAAAGGGGGCTGTTGCCGGGGAGCTGTTTTTT
cdr3_aa: CASSIKGAVAGELFF
j_call: TRBJ2-2
v_call: TRBV19
d_call: TRBD1
clone_size: .

cdr3_nt: TGTGCCAGCAGCTTGACCGGGACAGGAAGCTCTGGGGCCAACGTCCTGACTTTC
cdr3_aa: CASSLTGTGSSGANVLTF
j_call: TRBJ2-6
v_call: TRBV5-5
d_call: TRBD1
clone_size: .

cdr3_nt: TGTGCCAGCAGCCAAGTCAGTCTGGGACAGGGGGCGGGGGAGACCCAGTACTTC
cdr3_aa: CASSQVSLGQGAGETQYF
j_call: TRBJ2-5
v_call: TRBV14
d_call: TRBD1
clone_size: .

cdr3_nt: TGTGCCAGCACCTCCCAGGGGACCCAGTACTTC
cdr3_aa: CASTSQGTQYF
j_call: TRBJ2-5
v_call: TRBV7-2
d_call: .
clone_size: .

cdr3_nt: TGTGCCAGCAGCCAGGATAGCGACGGCAATGAGCAGTTCTTC
cdr3_aa: CASSQDSDGNEQFF
j_call: TRBJ2-1
v_call: TRBV4-2
d_call: .
clone_size: .

cdr3_nt: TGTGCCAGCAGCTTAGATCCTCTGGTTGCGGACAGAAACTACGAGCAGTACTTC
cdr3_aa: CASSLDPLVADRNYEQYF
j_call: TRBJ2-7
v_call: TRBV11-2
d_call: .
clone_size: .

cdr3_nt: TGTGCCAGTACCTCGGGACAGGGGATAAGTCAGCCCCAGCATTTT
cdr3_aa: CASTSGQGISQPQHF
j_call: TRBJ1-5
v_call: TRBV19
d_call: TRBD1
clone_size: .

cdr3_nt: TGTGCCAGCAGCTTTTCTGGGACTCCTGCAACTAATGAAAAACTGTTTTTT
cdr3_aa: CASSFSGTPATNEKLFF
j_call: TRBJ1-4
v_call: TRBV7-2
d_call: .
clone_size: .

cdr3_nt: TGTGCCAGCAGTTCCCAGGGACTGCCGCAGTATTTT
cdr3_aa: CASSSQGLPQYF
j_call: TRBJ2-3
v_call: TRBV9
d_call: .
clone_size: .

cdr3_nt: TGTGCCAGCAGCCGAGGGTTTTCGGAGACCCAGTACTTC
cdr3_aa: CASSRGFSETQYF
j_call: TRBJ2-5
v_call: TRBV7-2
d_call: .
clone_size: few

cdr3_nt: TGCGCCAGCAGCTTGTACACTAGCGCATACACAGATACGCAGTATTTT
cdr3_aa: CASSLYTSAYTDTQYF
j_call: TRBJ2-3
v_call: TRBV5-1
d_call: TRBD2
clone_size: .

cdr3_nt: TGTGCCAGCACCCCGGGACAGGGGACGAATCAGCCCCAGCATTTT
cdr3_aa: CASTPGQGTNQPQHF
j_call: TRBJ1-5
v_call: TRBV6-5
d_call: TRBD1
clone_size: .

cdr3_nt: TGTGCCATCAGCGCCGGGACAGGCTCCTACAATGAGCAGTTCTTC
cdr3_aa: CAISAGTGSYNEQFF
j_call: TRBJ2-1
v_call: TRBV10-3
d_call: TRBD1
clone_size: .

cdr3_nt: TGCGCCAGCAGCCAAGATCCGATCCGACAGGGGGCCTTCACTGAAGCTTTCTTT
cdr3_aa: CASSQDPIRQGAFTEAFF
j_call: TRBJ1-1
v_call: TRBV4-3
d_call: TRBD1
clone_size: .

cdr3_nt: TGTGCCAGCAGCTTAAACGGGGTCGGGGAAAAACTGTTTTTT
cdr3_aa: CASSLNGVGEKLFF
j_call: TRBJ1-4
v_call: TRBV7-2
d_call: .
clone_size: .

cdr3_nt: TGTGCCAGCTCACCACAAGGACAGGGGAACACTGAAGCTTTCTTT
cdr3_aa: CASSPQGQGNTEAFF
j_call: TRBJ1-1
v_call: TRBV18
d_call: TRBD1
clone_size: .

cdr3_nt: TGTGCCAGTAGTGGGACAGGGGGTACCTACAATGAGCAGTTCTTC
cdr3_aa: CASSGTGGTYNEQFF
j_call: TRBJ2-1
v_call: TRBV19
d_call: TRBD1
clone_size: .

cdr3_nt: TGTGCCAGCTCGGGAGAGGGGGCGCCAGATACGCAGTATTTT
cdr3_aa: CASSGEGAPDTQYF
j_call: TRBJ2-3
v_call: TRBV2
d_call: .
clone_size: .

cdr3_nt: TGTGCCTGGACTGGGGCTCCGTACCAAGAGACCCAGTACTTC
cdr3_aa: CAWTGAPYQETQYF
j_call: TRBJ2-5
v_call: TRBV30
d_call: .
clone_size: .

cdr3_nt: TGTGCCAGCACCGCTAGCGGGGGTTTCGAAGATACGCAGTATTTT
cdr3_aa: CASTASGGFEDTQYF
j_call: TRBJ2-3
v_call: TRBV7-2
d_call: TRBD2
clone_size: few

cdr3_nt: TGCGCCAGCAGCCTCGGACAGGGAACCTACGAGCAGTACTTC
cdr3_aa: CASSLGQGTYEQYF
j_call: TRBJ2-7
v_call: TRBV4-1
d_call: TRBD1
clone_size: few

cdr3_nt: TGTGCCAGCAGCTTGAGTGGAGCGGGGGGTCAAGAGACCCAGTACTTC
cdr3_aa: CASSLSGAGGQETQYF
j_call: TRBJ2-5
v_call: TRBV7-2
d_call: TRBD2
clone_size: .

cdr3_nt: TGTGCCAGCCACCCCGGGACAGGGCTCTACGAGCAGTACTTC
cdr3_aa: CASHPGTGLYEQYF
j_call: TRBJ2-7
v_call: TRBV2
d_call: TRBD1
clone_size: .

cdr3_nt: TGTGCCAGCAGCTTAGGACAGGGGAACCTGGGGCAGTACTTC
cdr3_aa: CASSLGQGNLGQYF
j_call: TRBJ2-7
v_call: TRBV5-4
d_call: TRBD1
clone_size: .